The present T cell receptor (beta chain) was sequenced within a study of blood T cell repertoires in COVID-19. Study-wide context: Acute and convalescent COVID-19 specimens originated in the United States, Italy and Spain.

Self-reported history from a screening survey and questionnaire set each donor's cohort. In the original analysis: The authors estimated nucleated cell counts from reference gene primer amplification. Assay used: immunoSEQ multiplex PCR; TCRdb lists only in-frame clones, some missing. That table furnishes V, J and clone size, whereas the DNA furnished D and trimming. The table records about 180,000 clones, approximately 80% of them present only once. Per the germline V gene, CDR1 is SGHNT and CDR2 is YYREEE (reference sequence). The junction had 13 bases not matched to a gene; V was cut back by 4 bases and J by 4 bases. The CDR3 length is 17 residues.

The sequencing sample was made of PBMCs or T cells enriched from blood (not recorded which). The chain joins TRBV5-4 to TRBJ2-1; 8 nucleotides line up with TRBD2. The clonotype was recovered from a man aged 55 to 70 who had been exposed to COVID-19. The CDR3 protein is CASSGSPRASGYNEQFF. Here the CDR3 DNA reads TGTGCCAGCAGCGGATCTCCCAGGGCTAGCGGGTACAATGAGCAGTTCTTC.